The 25 T cell receptor beta chains in this list originate from one sample, sequenced in a study of response to subunit inactivated influenza vaccine. TCRdb re-derived calls from the RT-PCR reads in MiXCR, one entry per CDR3 protein. Here the sample spans some 190,000 distinct CDR3 sequences, roughly 14% being singletons. The sample consisted of CD8+ T cells sorted from PBMCs, taken approximately 5 days after vaccination. These receptors all stem from a man aged 45-60 years who received an inactivated influenza vaccine.

There are a few counts of this clonotype. The chain uses TRBV11-2 and TRBJ2-5; D is perhaps TRBD2 (5 bases). This CDR3 is 16 amino acids long. V was trimmed by 1 base and J by 5 bases, leaving 17 bases between them. The germline V gene encodes CDR1 SGHAT and CDR2 FQNNGV. The CDR3 DNA reads as TGTGCCAGCAGCTTAGCTCCGGAAGCGGTTGGTGAGACCCAGTACTTC. Protein: CASSLAPEAVGETQYF.

The chain employs TRBV12-3 or TRBV12-4 and TRBJ1-2; TRBD1 agrees at 8 bases. There are 14 residues in the CDR3. With 5 bases clipped from V and 6 bases from J, the junction kept 8 bases outside the gene matches. CDR3 sequence (DNA): TGTGCCAGCAGTCCGACAGGGGCTGTTGATGGCTACACCTTC. Protein product: CASSPTGAVDGYTF.

The V call is TRBV6-2 or TRBV6-3, the J call TRBJ1-5; tentatively, D is TRBD1 (6 bases). The V end lost 1 base, the J end lost 6 bases, and 13 bases lay between the germline ends. Per the germline V gene, CDR1 is MNHEY and CDR2 is SVGEGT. The CDR3 is made up of 15 amino acids. CDR3 in amino acids: CASSYWGGESQPQHF. In nucleotides, the CDR3 is TGTGCCAGCAGTTACTGGGGGGGCGAGAGTCAGCCCCAGCATTTT.

The rearrangement uses TRBV12-3 or TRBV12-4 and TRBJ2-1; 11 bases fit TRBD2. This CDR3 is 18 amino acids long. The trim removed 4 bases at V and 9 bases at J, leaving 17 bases unmatched. CDR3 sequence reads: CASSYAPGTSGRLSEQFF. The CDR3 region has the DNA TGTGCCAGCAGTTACGCTCCCGGGACTAGCGGTCGACTGAGTGAGCAGTTCTTC.

The chain is built from TRBV7-9 and TRBJ2-7; D possibly corresponds to TRBD2 (6 bases). Germline V CDR1 and CDR2: SEHNR, FQNEAQ (reference sequence). V shed 5 bases and J shed 1 base, with 15 bases lying between them. This CDR3 is built from 15 residues. The CDR3 DNA is TGTGCCAGCAGCCACCGGGACTCCGGGTCCTACGAGCAGTACTTC. Translated: CASSHRDSGSYEQYF.

This rearrangement joins TRBV5-6 to TRBJ1-5; TRBD1 might be the D (6 bases). Germline loops: CDR1 SGHDT, CDR2 YYEEEE. The CDR3 has 13 residues. The V end was cut by 4 bases, the J end by 3 bases, with 8 bases between. The CDR3 bases are TGTGCCAGCAGCGACAGGAACAATCAGCCCCAGCATTTT. Translating gives CASSDRNNQPQHF.

The V gene is TRBV4-3, the J gene TRBJ2-1; 7 bases align to TRBD2. J was trimmed by 8 bases and V by 2 bases; bases with no gene match: 9. Germline V gives CDR1 LGHNA, CDR2 YSLEER. There are 15 residues in the CDR3. The CDR3 nucleotides are TGCGCCAGCAGCCAATTATTCCTAGCGGTAGATGAGCAGTTCTTC. It is translated as CASSQLFLAVDEQFF.

This clonotype came up many times. One end of the junction varies from germline; a read error may be responsible. The rearrangement joins TRBV15 to TRBJ2-3, with TRBD1 as a possible D gene (6 bases). The germline CDR1 and CDR2 sequences are LNHNV and YYDKDF (reference sequence). The CDR3 contains 15 residues. The CDR3 coding sequence is TGTGCCACCAGCGGAGAACCGGACAGCCCAGATACGCAGTATTTT. Translated, it gives CATSGEPDSPDTQYF.

The count of this clonotype is one. The chain links TRBV20-1 to TRBJ2-1; no clear D gene. The CDR3 has 15 residues. Germline CDR1 reads DFQATT; CDR2 reads SNEGSKA (reference sequence). With 4 bases removed from V and 8 bases from J, the gap between germline ends came to 21 bases. CDR3 nucleotide sequence: TGCAGTGCTACTCCGGACGCCCTACGTGGAGATGAGCAGTTCTTC. Its protein is CSATPDALRGDEQFF.

This clonotype was counted between two and nine times. The V and J genes are TRBV12-3 or TRBV12-4 and TRBJ1-5; 9 nucleotides align to TRBD1. This CDR3 is built from 16 residues. J lost 0 bases, V lost 4 bases, and 4 bases had no gene match. This CDR3 reads CASSSGQGYSNQPQHF. The CDR3 DNA reads TGTGCCAGCAGTTCCGGACAGGGGTATAGCAATCAGCCCCAGCATTTT.

The chain couples TRBV20-1 to TRBJ1-5; TRBD1 is a possible D gene (6 bases). CDR1 DFQATT and CDR2 SNEGSKA come from the germline V gene (reference sequence). Trimming stripped 6 bases from V and 5 bases from J, with 17 bases between. The CDR3 covers 14 residues. As DNA, the CDR3 is TGCAGTGCCACTGACAGGCTCTCTCATCAGCCCCAGCATTTT. Its translation: CSATDRLSHQPQHF.

This clonotype was seen more than once but under ten times. This sequence joins TRBV6-6 and TRBJ2-7; D may be TRBD1 (7 bases). The CDR3 runs to 12 residues. Deletions cut 10 bases from V and 2 bases from J, with 12 bases between. CDR1 and CDR2 from the germline V gene are MNHNY and SVGAGI (reference sequence). In DNA, the CDR3 is TGTGCCATTCAGGGGGGACCCTACGAGCAGTACTTC. Translating gives CAIQGGPYEQYF.

This clonotype was seen only a few times. This rearrangement joins TRBV10-3 to TRBJ2-6; 7 bases align to TRBD2. Germline CDR1 is ENHRY and CDR2 is SYGVKD. The CDR3 sequence is 15 residues long. The trim removed 4 bases at V and 2 bases at J, leaving 2 bases unmatched. CDR3 residues: CAISVAGAGANVLTF. The DNA for the CDR3 is TGTGCCATCAGTGTCGCGGGAGCTGGGGCCAACGTCCTGACTTTC.

The CDR3 DNA sequence: TGCGCCAGCAAGGCAGCCGTCGGTTACACTGAAGCTTTCTTT. This gives the protein CASKAAVGYTEAFF. V and J are TRBV5-1 and TRBJ1-1; no definite D call. The CDR3 is 14 amino acids. The germline V gene has CDR1 SGHRS and CDR2 YFSETQ. V was shortened by 6 bases and J by 3 bases, with 15 bases between the two germline ends.

The V gene is TRBV5-1, the J gene TRBJ2-7; a possible D gene is TRBD1 (6 bases). V lost 3 bases and J lost 1, with 11 bases in between. The CDR3 contains 14 residues. Germline V gene sequence: CDR1 SGHRS, CDR2 YFSETQ. The CDR3 here is CASSSYDRSYEQYF. In DNA, the CDR3 is TGCGCCAGCAGCTCCTACGACAGGTCCTACGAGCAGTACTTC.

The rearrangement links TRBV15 to TRBJ2-7; D is ambiguous. Germline-derived CDR1 and CDR2 are LNHNV and YYDKDF (reference sequence). This CDR3 has 14 residues. Trimming took 0 bases from V and 0 from J, leaving 6 bases between them. CDR3 sequence: CATSRDRSSYEQYF. The CDR3 DNA reads TGTGCCACCAGCAGAGACAGGAGCTCCTACGAGCAGTACTTC.

This clonotype was detected ten times or more. Here the CDR3 reads CSAREMGLAETYEQYF. The CDR3 nucleotides read TGCAGTGCTAGAGAGATGGGACTAGCGGAGACCTACGAGCAGTACTTC. The chain uses TRBV20-1 and TRBJ2-7; TRBD2 matches at 11 bases. Looked up from germline, CDR1 is DFQATT and CDR2 is SNEGSKA (reference sequence). The trim removed 0 bases at V and 2 bases at J, leaving 6 bases unmatched. CDR3 length: 16 residues.

This clonotype appeared a few times. The chain couples TRBV7-2 to TRBJ2-1; possibly TRBD2 for D (6 bases). This CDR3 comprises 14 residues. Trimming removed 7 bases at V and 3 bases at J, with 13 bases between. Germline CDR1 is SGHTA and CDR2 is FQGNSA. CDR3 DNA sequence: TGTGCCAGCACCCCCGGAGGGAACTACAATGAGCAGTTCTTC. This sequence encodes CASTPGGNYNEQFF. Full variable domain (rest looked up from reference TRBV7-2 and TRBJ2-1): GAGVSQSPSNKVTEKGKDVELRCDPISGHTALYWYRQSLGQGLEFLIYFQGNSAPDKSGLPSDRFSAERTGGSVSTLTIQRTQQEDSAVYLCASTPGGNYNEQFFGPGTRLTVL.

The chain has TRBV7-3 and TRBJ2-3; 9 positions match TRBD2. There are 15 residues in the CDR3. V shed 5 bases and J 4 bases; nucleotides not matched to a gene: 7. Germline CDR1 is SGHTA and CDR2 is FQGTGA. This CDR3 reads CASSQGSGSSDTQYF. As DNA, the CDR3 is TGTGCCAGCAGCCAAGGTAGCGGGAGCTCAGATACGCAGTATTTT.

J is TRBJ2-5 and V is TRBV12-3 or TRBV12-4; the match to TRBD2 covers 14 bases. CDR3 length: 17 residues. Germline trimming cut 5 bases from V and 9 bases from J; bases unmatched to any gene: 14. The CDR3 coding sequence is TGTGCCAGCAGTCGCTCGGGGAGGACTAGCGGGGGGAAGGCCCAGTACTTC. Residues: CASSRSGRTSGGKAQYF.

The J gene is TRBJ2-2, the V gene TRBV24-1; 9 positions agree with TRBD1. V gave up 0 bases and J gave up 2 bases; unmatched junction bases: 6. Germline V CDR1 and CDR2: KGHDR, SFDVKD. This CDR3 spans 18 amino acids. The CDR3 is CATSDLPRTGDNTGELFF. In DNA form, the CDR3 reads TGTGCCACCAGTGATTTGCCACGGACAGGGGACAACACCGGGGAGCTGTTTTTT.

This clonotype was found a few times. The chain recombines TRBV12-3 or TRBV12-4 with TRBJ2-2; D uncertain. V lost 2 bases to trimming and J lost 4 bases, with 5 bases between them. The CDR3 sequence is 13 residues long. The CDR3 loop reads CASSLLVTGELFF. The CDR3 DNA sequence: TGTGCCAGCAGTTTACTGGTCACCGGGGAGCTGTTTTTT.

In this sample, this clonotype turned up a few times. The chain couples TRBV28 to TRBJ1-3, with 8 nucleotides matching TRBD1. This CDR3 comprises 14 residues. The V segment lost 6 bases and the J segment 4 bases; nucleotides outside the gene matches: 5. Germline values: CDR1 MDHEN, CDR2 SYDVKM. Here the CDR3 DNA reads TGTGCCAGCAGCTGGACAGGGCGAGGAAACACCATATATTTT. It codes for CASSWTGRGNTIYF.

V usage is TRBV11-2 and J usage is TRBJ2-7; D unresolved. The length of the CDR3 is 13 residues. The germline CDR1 and CDR2 sequences are SGHAT and FQNNGV. The V end was cut by 0 bases, the J end by 3 bases, with 6 bases between. The CDR3 is CASSLEVGYEQYF. CDR3 nucleotide sequence: TGTGCCAGCAGCTTAGAGGTCGGCTACGAGCAGTACTTC.

In its sample, this clonotype was seen a few times. V gene TRBV29-1 combines with J gene TRBJ1-1; D is ambiguous. The V and J ends lost 5 bases and 6 bases respectively, with 13 bases between them. Germline V lookup: CDR1 SQVTM, CDR2 ANQGSEA. The CDR3 consists of 12 residues. The CDR3 DNA is TGCAGCGTTAAAGGAAACAGTGCTGAAGCTTTCTTT. It encodes CSVKGNSAEAFF. Filled out from reference TRBV29-1 and TRBJ1-1, the complete variable domain reads SAVISQKPSRDICQRGTSLTIQCQVDSQVTMMFWYRQQPGQSLTLIATANQGSEATYESGFVIDKFPISRPNLTFSTLTVSNMSPEDSSIYLCSVKGNSAEAFFGQGTRLTVV.